The source of this TCR beta chain is a study of cytomegalovirus exposure and HLA in healthy donors. Researchers ran the PCR with 60 Vbeta and 13 Jbeta primers. TCRdb's table, derived via immunoSEQ multiplex PCR, lists solely in-frame clones and lacks some. In the table there are roughly 100,000 clones, around two thirds of which are singletons. Sequenced input: PBMCs. The source of this sequence is a woman aged 45 to 65 in good health and CMV-seronegative.

CDR3 DNA: TGTGCCAGCAGCTCATTCCAGGGGCCCTCCCCCGTCCTGACTTTC. Protein product: CASSSFQGPSPVLTF. The chain uses TRBV5-4 and TRBJ2-6; TRBD1 might be the D (6 bases). Looked up from germline, CDR1 is SGHNT and CDR2 is YYREEE (reference sequence). The CDR3 loop spans 15 amino acids. Trimming took off 3 bases at V and 12 bases at J, with 19 bases between the two ends.